This T cell receptor (beta chain) was recovered during a study of blood T cell repertoires in COVID-19. Across the study: Samples of COVID-19 (acute and convalescent) were obtained from the United States, Italy and Spain.

V trimming: 3 bases; J trimming: 3 bases; junction bases outside the gene matches: 4. The CDR3 runs to 14 residues. Germline assignment: CDR1 SGHKS and CDR2 YYEKEE (reference sequence). TCRdb keeps only in-frame clones here, not all; method: immunoSEQ multiplex PCR. The sample contains 350,000 or so clones, roughly 90% of which appear only once. Sequencing input: peripheral blood. V gene TRBV5-5 combines with J gene TRBJ2-7, with TRBD1 matching over 9 bases. This TCR derives from a woman between 55 and 75 years old with COVID-19, enrolled during active disease. The CDR3 protein is CASSSPTGGYEQYF. The CDR3 DNA reads TGTGCCAGCAGCTCCCCGACAGGGGGCTACGAGCAGTACTTC.